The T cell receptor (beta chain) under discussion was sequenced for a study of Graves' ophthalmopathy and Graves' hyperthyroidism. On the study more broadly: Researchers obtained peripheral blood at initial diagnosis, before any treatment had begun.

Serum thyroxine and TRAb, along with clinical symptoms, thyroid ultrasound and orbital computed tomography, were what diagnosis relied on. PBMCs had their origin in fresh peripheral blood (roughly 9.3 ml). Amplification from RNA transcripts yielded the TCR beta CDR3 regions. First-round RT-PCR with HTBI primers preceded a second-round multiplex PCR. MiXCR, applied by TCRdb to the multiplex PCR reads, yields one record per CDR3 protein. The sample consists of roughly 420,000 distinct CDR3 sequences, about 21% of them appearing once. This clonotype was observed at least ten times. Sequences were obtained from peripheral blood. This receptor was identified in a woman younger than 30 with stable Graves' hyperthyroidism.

The CDR3 loop reads CASSFSGTGEYEQYF. CDR3 in DNA: TGTGCCAGCAGTTTCTCCGGGACAGGGGAATACGAGCAGTACTTC. The rearrangement links TRBV27 to TRBJ2-7, with 10 bases that match TRBD1. Germline trimming cut 3 bases from V and 4 bases from J; bases unmatched to any gene: 6. CDR1 MNHEY and CDR2 SMNVEV come from the germline V gene (reference sequence). This CDR3 is built from 15 residues.